One T cell receptor (beta chain) is described in this entry. The antigen remains undetermined. The CDR3 is made up of 16 amino acids. Between the trimmed V and J ends, which lost 4 bases and 1 base, there was a span of 14 bases. The record originates from a study of regulatory T cells in long-lasting Graves disease. Study-level findings and limits: TRBV28, TRBJ1-2 and TRBJ2-5 emerged as the favored segments in persistent disease.

Described time point: newly diagnosed GD, antithyroid drugs for less than 3 months. Construction of the TCR library relied on RNA isolated from PBMCs. Library construction for TCR beta used iRepertoire HTBI primers and Arm-PCR of CDR3 regions. TCRdb re-derived calls from the multiplex PCR reads in MiXCR, one entry per CDR3 protein. The profile shows some 410,000 distinct CDR3 sequences, less than 20% of them singletons. These data also featured in a second study, about T cells in Graves' hyperthyroidism and ophthalmopathy. As that study records: A first-round RT-PCR of the TCR CDR3 used the HTBI primer set. In blood, most of the thyroid clonotypes expanded above 0.001 were also present.

The V and J genes are TRBV6-7 and TRBJ1-3; perhaps TRBD1 as D (6 bases). TRBV6-7 is identified as an open reading frame with a role that is uncertain. Sequences were derived from peripheral blood mononuclear cells (PBMCs), sampled at new diagnosis, from a patient treated with antithyroid drugs. This receptor was taken from a woman aged 25-40 years with Graves disease. CDR3 region: CASSSGGAPSGNTIYF. CDR3 nucleotides: TGTGCCAGCAGTTCGGGGGGGGCGCCTTCTGGAAACACCATATATTTT.